The 21 T cell receptor beta chains listed next were all sequenced from one sample in a study of blood T cell repertoires in COVID-19. Using immunoSEQ multiplex PCR, the repertoire was profiled, and TCRdb retains in-frame clones only, with some absent. The table has about 120,000 clones, about 82% seen once. Sequencing was done on a sample of peripheral blood. The receptors stem from a man aged 55 to 70 with active or convalescent COVID-19.

The rearrangement links TRBV6-1 to TRBJ1-4, with D perhaps TRBD1 (5 bases). V gave up 1 base and J gave up 8 bases, with 14 bases separating them. This CDR3 is 15 amino acids long. Germline V gene data show CDR1 as MNHNS and CDR2 as SASEGT. This chain's CDR3 is CASSEGSQGKEKLFF. CDR3 in DNA: TGTGCCAGCAGTGAAGGTAGTCAGGGAAAGGAAAAACTGTTTTTT.

On this clone itself: Sequence at one end of the junction differs from germline and may be a read error. The rearrangement links TRBV15 to TRBJ1-1, with D possibly TRBD1 on 6 matching bases. The CDR3 spans 13 residues. The germline V gene encodes CDR1 LNHNV and CDR2 YYDKDF (reference sequence). This chain's CDR3 is CATSEGDTSRSHF. CDR3 in DNA: TGTGCCACCAGCGAGGGGGACACCAGCAGAAGCCACTTT.

For this clone: The identical CDR3 is also encoded by other nucleotide sequences in the sample. The chain links TRBV18 to TRBJ2-2; 14 nucleotides align to TRBD2. Trimming took 3 bases from V and 2 from J; bases not matched to a gene: 5. This CDR3 is built from 18 residues. Germline assignment: CDR1 KGHSH and CDR2 LQKENI. The CDR3 reads CASSPRLAGGPNTGELFF. The CDR3 region has the DNA TGTGCCAGCTCACCCCGACTAGCGGGAGGGCCTAACACCGGGGAGCTGTTTTTT.

The CDR3 spells CASSLVEGNEQYF. The CDR3 DNA is TGTGCCAGCAGCTTAGTTGAGGGAAACGAGCAGTACTTC. The rearrangement uses TRBV7-9 and TRBJ2-7, with D perhaps TRBD2 (5 bases). The CDR3 is 13 residues long. CDR1 and CDR2 from the germline V gene are SEHNR and FQNEAQ (reference sequence). Trimming took off 1 base at V and 5 bases at J, with 9 bases between the two ends.

CDR3 region: CASSQTSGSTPQLDEQYF. The CDR3 nucleotides read TGTGCCAGCAGCCAGACTAGCGGGAGCACCCCCCAACTTGACGAGCAGTACTTC. The chain links TRBV3-1 (or the pseudogene TRBV3-2) to TRBJ2-7; TRBD2 matches at 12 bases. Germline CDR1 LGHDT, CDR2 YNNKEL (reference sequence). The CDR3 length is 18 residues. V trimming: 3 bases; J trimming: 5 bases; junction bases outside the gene matches: 14.

V is TRBV28 and J is TRBJ1-2; a possible D gene is TRBD1 (5 bases). V was cut by 1 base and J by 6 bases, with 15 bases left in between. The germline V gene has CDR1 MDHEN and CDR2 SYDVKM. This CDR3 spans 15 amino acids. In DNA, the CDR3 is TGTGCCAGCAGTTTATATTTCAGGGAATTAAATGGCTACACCTTC. Its protein is CASSLYFRELNGYTF.

The chain recombines TRBV18 with TRBJ1-2, with a possible D match to TRBD1 (5 bases). The CDR3 contains 14 residues. The V end lost 2 bases, the J end lost 5 bases, and 12 bases lay between the germline ends. CDR1 is KGHSH, CDR2 LQKENI, per germline. As DNA, the CDR3 is TGTGCCAGCTCACCAGCTGGGACTACTTATGGCTACACCTTC. Protein product: CASSPAGTTYGYTF.

In its sample, this clone was seen once. The J gene is TRBJ2-6, the V gene TRBV5-1; TRBD1 is a possible D gene (6 bases). This CDR3 has 17 amino acids. Germline V gene sequence: CDR1 SGHRS, CDR2 YFSETQ. V shed 0 bases and J shed 1 base, with 11 bases lying between them. DNA for the CDR3: TGCGCCAGCAGCTTGGGGGGGCTAAATTCTGGGGCCAACGTCCTGACTTTC. Amino acids: CASSLGGLNSGANVLTF.

Note on this clone: At one of its ends the junction is not consistent with the germline gene, which may arise from a read error. The chain recombines TRBV7-2 with TRBJ1-1; no firm D call. CDR1 SGHTA and CDR2 FQGNSA come from the germline V gene. CDR3 size: 13 residues. This CDR3 reads CVSSLGRDTEAFF. In DNA form, the CDR3 reads TGTGTCAGCAGCTTAGGGCGGGACACTGAAGCTTTCTTT. Complete variable domain (other parts from reference TRBV7-2 and TRBJ1-1): GAGVSQSPSNKVTEKGKDVELRCDPISGHTALYWYRQSLGQGLEFLIYFQGNSAPDKSGLPSDRFSAERTGGSVSTLTIQRTQQEDSAVYLCVSSLGRDTEAFFGQGTRLTVV.

This sequence joins TRBV12-3 or TRBV12-4 and TRBJ2-1; 7 bases fit TRBD1. The CDR3 runs 12 residues. The V gene end was trimmed by 2 bases and the J gene end by 13 bases; junction bases not matched to a gene: 5. CDR3 DNA: TGTGCCAGCAGTTTAAAAACAGGGGTACAGTTCTTC. It translates to CASSLKTGVQFF.

V gene TRBV7-2 combines with J gene TRBJ2-7, with D hard to call. Germline values: CDR1 SGHTA, CDR2 FQGNSA. This CDR3 spans 14 amino acids. Trimming took off 4 bases at V and 5 bases at J, with 15 bases between the two ends. CDR3 loop: CASSYDHRGHEQYF. Here the CDR3 DNA reads TGTGCCAGCAGCTACGATCATCGCGGCCACGAGCAGTACTTC.

The chain uses TRBV5-1 and TRBJ2-7; D is possibly TRBD2 (6 bases). CDR1 is SGHRS and CDR2 is YFSETQ in the germline V gene. The germline V and J ends were trimmed by 4 bases and 6 bases, with 26 bases remaining between them. The CDR3 spans 17 residues. This CDR3 reads CASSPSSGGADFREQYF. CDR3 bases: TGCGCCAGCAGCCCGTCTTCCGGCGGGGCGGATTTCCGCGAGCAGTACTTC. The full variable domain, completed using reference TRBV5-1 and TRBJ2-7, is KAGVTQTPRYLIKTRGQQVTLSCSPISGHRSVSWYQQTPGQGLQFLFEYFSETQRNKGNFPGRFSGRQFSNSRSEMNVSTLELGDSALYLCASSPSSGGADFREQYFGPGTRLTVT.

The genes are TRBV4-2 and TRBJ1-2, with no clear D. The V gene lost 0 bases and the J gene lost 4 bases, with 9 bases spanning the gap. There are 14 residues in the CDR3. In germline, CDR1 is LGHNA, CDR2 YNFKEQ. The CDR3 protein is CASSQDRTAYGYTF. The CDR3 region has the DNA TGTGCCAGCAGCCAAGATAGAACAGCCTATGGCTACACCTTC.

The chain joins TRBV11-3 to TRBJ2-7; perhaps TRBD1 as D (6 bases). The CDR3 loop spans 14 amino acids. CDR1 is SGHNT, CDR2 YENEEA, per germline. V was pared by 5 bases and J by 3 bases, with 14 bases between. This CDR3 is CASSQGQLHYEQYF. In DNA, the CDR3 is TGTGCCAGCAGCCAAGGACAGCTTCACTACGAGCAGTACTTC.

The chain joins TRBV5-1 to TRBJ1-5; tentative D call: TRBD1 (6 bases). There are 14 residues in the CDR3. From germline, CDR1 is SGHRS and CDR2 YFSETQ. Trimming cost V 4 bases and J 1 base, with 9 bases left between them. This CDR3 is CASSLTGSNQPQHF. The CDR3 coding sequence is TGCGCCAGCAGCCTGACAGGCAGCAATCAGCCCCAGCATTTT.

The chain employs TRBV5-1 and TRBJ2-3, with 7 bases lining up with TRBD2. This CDR3 is 17 amino acids long. Germline CDR1 is SGHRS and CDR2 is YFSETQ. The trim removed 4 bases at V and 0 bases at J, leaving 11 bases unmatched. CDR3 sequence reads: CASSPLPSGPSTDTQYF. For the CDR3, the DNA is TGCGCCAGCAGCCCCCTTCCTAGCGGCCCTAGCACAGATACGCAGTATTTT.

This rearrangement joins TRBV24-1 to TRBJ2-1; TRBD1 aligns across 10 bases. The CDR3 runs 15 residues. Germline CDR1 KGHDR, CDR2 SFDVKD. Germline trimming cut 7 bases from V and 5 bases from J; bases unmatched to any gene: 7. The CDR3 loop is CATSRRDRGNNEQFF. The CDR3 DNA reads as TGTGCCACCAGCCGCCGGGACAGGGGAAACAATGAGCAGTTCTTC.

The gene calls are TRBV11-2 and TRBJ2-3; D may be TRBD2 (5 bases). The CDR3 has 15 amino acids. The germline CDR1 and CDR2 sequences are SGHAT and FQNNGV. The ends were cut back, 5 bases at V and 0 bases at J, with 12 bases in the middle. CDR3 nucleotides: TGTGCCAGCAGCCATGGACTGGGAAGCACAGATACGCAGTATTTT. Translation gives CASSHGLGSTDTQYF.

This clone was recorded only once. This chain joins TRBV5-1 and TRBJ1-4, with unresolved D. Trimming stripped 2 bases from V and 5 bases from J, with 10 bases between. The germline gives CDR1 SGHRS, CDR2 YFSETQ. The CDR3 runs to 14 residues. The DNA for the CDR3 is TGCGCCAGCAGCTTAGGAGGGAGGAATGAAAAACTGTTTTTT. Protein: CASSLGGRNEKLFF. Complete variable domain (other parts from reference TRBV5-1 and TRBJ1-4): KAGVTQTPRYLIKTRGQQVTLSCSPISGHRSVSWYQQTPGQGLQFLFEYFSETQRNKGNFPGRFSGRQFSNSRSEMNVSTLELGDSALYLCASSLGGRNEKLFFGSGTQLSVL.

The chain links TRBV18 to TRBJ2-1; 8 nucleotides align to TRBD2. CDR3 length: 15 amino acids. Germline V gives CDR1 KGHSH, CDR2 LQKENI. The V gene end was trimmed by 5 bases and the J gene end by 7 bases; junction bases not matched to a gene: 10. The chain's CDR3 is CASSATGGRLNEQFF. Here the CDR3 DNA reads TGTGCCAGCTCAGCGACTGGCGGGAGGTTAAATGAGCAGTTCTTC. Full variable domain (rest looked up from reference TRBV18 and TRBJ2-1): NAGVMQNPRHLVRRRGQEARLRCSPMKGHSHVYWYRQLPEEGLKFMVYLQKENIIDESGMPKERFSAEFPKEGPSILRIQQVVRGDSAAYFCASSATGGRLNEQFFGPGTRLTVL.

This clone was counted a few times. The V call is TRBV19, the J call TRBJ2-4; no reliable D call. CDR3 length: 11 amino acids. V lost 7 bases and J 8 bases, leaving 9 bases between the germline ends. Per the germline V gene, CDR1 is LNHDA and CDR2 is SQIVND (reference sequence). In DNA, the CDR3 is TGTGCCAGTAAAGAGGAGCACATTCAGTACTTC. Protein product: CASKEEHIQYF.